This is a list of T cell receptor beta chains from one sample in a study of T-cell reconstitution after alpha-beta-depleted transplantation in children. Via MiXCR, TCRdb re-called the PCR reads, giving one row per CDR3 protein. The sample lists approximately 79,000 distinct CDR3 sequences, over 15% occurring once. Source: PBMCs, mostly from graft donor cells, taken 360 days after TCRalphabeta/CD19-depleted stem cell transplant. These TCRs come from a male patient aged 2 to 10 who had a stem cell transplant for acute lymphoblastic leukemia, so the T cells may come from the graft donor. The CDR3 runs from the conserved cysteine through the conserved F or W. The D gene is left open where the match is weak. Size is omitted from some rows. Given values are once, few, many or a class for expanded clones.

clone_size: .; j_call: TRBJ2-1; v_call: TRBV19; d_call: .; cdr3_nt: TGTGCCAGTAGTAAGGCGGGCTCCAATGAGCAGTTCTTC; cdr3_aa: CASSKAGSNEQFF
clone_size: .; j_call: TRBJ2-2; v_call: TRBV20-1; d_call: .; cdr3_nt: TGCAGTGCAGGAGTCCCGAACACCGGGGAGCTGTTTTTT; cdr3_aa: CSAGVPNTGELFF
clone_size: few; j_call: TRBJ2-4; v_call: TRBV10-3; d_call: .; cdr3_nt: TGTGCCATCAGTGACCCCACGCTATACATTCAGTACTTC; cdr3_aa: CAISDPTLYIQYF
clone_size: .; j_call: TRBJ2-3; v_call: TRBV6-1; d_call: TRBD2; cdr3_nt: TGTGCCAGCAGTGAAGTAGCGGGAGGGTTAGATACGCAGTATTTT; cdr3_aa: CASSEVAGGLDTQYF
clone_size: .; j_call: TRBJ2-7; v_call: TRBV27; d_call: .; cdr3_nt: TGTGCCAGCAGTCCCGACTATTGGGGATTTTACGAGCAGTACTTC; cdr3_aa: CASSPDYWGFYEQYF
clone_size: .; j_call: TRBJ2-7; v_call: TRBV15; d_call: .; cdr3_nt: TGTGCCACCAGCAGACAGGTACATGGCTGCGAGCAGTACTTC; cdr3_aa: CATSRQVHGCEQYF
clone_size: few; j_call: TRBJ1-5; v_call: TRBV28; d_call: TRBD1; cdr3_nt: TGTGCCAGCAGTTTCATCAGGGGGAGCAATCAGCCCCAGCATTTT; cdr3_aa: CASSFIRGSNQPQHF
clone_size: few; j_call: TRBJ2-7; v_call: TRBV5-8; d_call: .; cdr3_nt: TGTGCCAGCAGCTTGTGGGTACAGGCAACCTACGAGCAGTACTTC; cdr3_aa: CASSLWVQATYEQYF
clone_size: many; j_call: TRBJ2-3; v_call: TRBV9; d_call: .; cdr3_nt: TGTGCCAGCAGCGTAGGTCTACACACAGATACGCAGTATTTT; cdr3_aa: CASSVGLHTDTQYF
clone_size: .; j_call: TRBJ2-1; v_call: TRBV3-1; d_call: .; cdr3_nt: TGTGCCAGCAGTCTGGACTCACTGGCTATCAATGAGCAGTTCTTC; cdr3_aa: CASSLDSLAINEQFF
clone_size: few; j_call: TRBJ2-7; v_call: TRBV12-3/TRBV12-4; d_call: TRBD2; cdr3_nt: TGTGCCAGCAGTAAAGGGACTACCTACGAGCAGTACTTC; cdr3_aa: CASSKGTTYEQYF
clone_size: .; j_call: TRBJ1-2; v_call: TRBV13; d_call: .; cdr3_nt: TGTGCCAGCAGCTGCGAACTATCCGCCTCCTATGGCTACACCTTC; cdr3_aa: CASSCELSASYGYTF
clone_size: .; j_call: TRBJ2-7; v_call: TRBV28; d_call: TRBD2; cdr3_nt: TGTGCAATAGGGACTAGCCTTTCCGAGCAGTACTTC; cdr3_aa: CAIGTSLSEQYF
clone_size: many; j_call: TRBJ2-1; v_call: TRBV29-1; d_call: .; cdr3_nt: TGCAGCGTTGATTCCAAAAGGGGAAGCTCCTACAATGAGCAGTTCTTC; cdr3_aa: CSVDSKRGSSYNEQFF
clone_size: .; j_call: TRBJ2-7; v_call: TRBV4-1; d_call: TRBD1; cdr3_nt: TGCGCCAGCAGCCAGCCGCCAGGGGGTGTCCCCTACGAGCAGTACTTC; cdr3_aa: CASSQPPGGVPYEQYF
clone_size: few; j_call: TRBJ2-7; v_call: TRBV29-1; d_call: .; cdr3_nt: TGCAGCGTTGAAGGCGGGAATAGCTACGAGCAGTACTTC; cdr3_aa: CSVEGGNSYEQYF
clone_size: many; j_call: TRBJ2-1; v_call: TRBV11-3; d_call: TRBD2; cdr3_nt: TGTGCCAGCAGCTTAGGTGTAGCGGGACCTCTCAATGAGCAGTTCTTC; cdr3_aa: CASSLGVAGPLNEQFF
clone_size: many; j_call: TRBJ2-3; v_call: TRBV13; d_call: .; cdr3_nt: TGTGCCAGCAGCTTGGGTGGCACAGATACGCAGTATTTT; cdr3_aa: CASSLGGTDTQYF
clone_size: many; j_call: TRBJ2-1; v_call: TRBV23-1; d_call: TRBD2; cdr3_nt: TGCGCCAGCAGTCATCTTGGACTAGCGGGTTCATACAATGAGCAGTTCTTC; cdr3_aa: CASSHLGLAGSYNEQFF
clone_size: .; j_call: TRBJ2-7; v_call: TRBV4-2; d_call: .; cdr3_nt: TGTGCCAGGAGCCCCGGACTGCAGACTTCGTTAGGGTCCTACGAGCAGTACTTC; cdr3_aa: CARSPGLQTSLGSYEQYF
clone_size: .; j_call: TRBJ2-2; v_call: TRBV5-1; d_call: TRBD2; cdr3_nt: TGCGCCAGCAGCTTGGTGCGACTAGCGGGAGGAACCGGGGAGCTGTTTTTT; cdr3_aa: CASSLVRLAGGTGELFF
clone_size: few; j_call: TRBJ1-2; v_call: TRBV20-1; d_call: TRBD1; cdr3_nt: TGCAGTGCTAGAGATCTGGGACAGAGGTTTTATGGCTACACCTTC; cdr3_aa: CSARDLGQRFYGYTF
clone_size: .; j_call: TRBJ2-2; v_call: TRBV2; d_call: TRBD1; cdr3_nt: TGTGCCAGTCAAGGGACAGGGGTCACCGGGGAGCTGTTTTTT; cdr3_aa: CASQGTGVTGELFF